The 15 T cell receptor beta chains given below trace back to one sample, sequenced in a study of blood T cell repertoires in COVID-19. Data came from immunoSEQ multiplex PCR; TCRdb stores just in-frame clones and leaves some out. The sample lists some 250,000 clones, around 87% occurring once. Sequences were obtained from peripheral blood. The receptors stem from a man in his 60s who had recovered from COVID-19.

This chain links TRBV7-9 with TRBJ2-1, with D possibly TRBD1 on 7 matching bases. Trimming cost V 3 bases and J 4 bases, with 13 bases left between them. Per germline, CDR1 SEHNR and CDR2 FQNEAQ (reference sequence). This CDR3 is 15 amino acids long. The CDR3 DNA is TGTGCCAGCAGCTTTAGACAGGGAGGATACAATGAGCAGTTCTTC. This codes for CASSFRQGGYNEQFF.

Remarks on this clone: This sample also contains other DNA sequences that code for the same CDR3. The genes are TRBV6-6 and TRBJ1-1; D is uncertain. There are 13 residues in the CDR3. Trimming shortened V by 3 bases and J by 1 base, and 6 bases separated the two germline ends. In germline, CDR1 is MNHNY, CDR2 SVGAGI (reference sequence). The CDR3 loop reads CASSYAGNTEAFF. The CDR3, as DNA: TGTGCCAGCAGTTATGCCGGGAACACTGAAGCTTTCTTT.

The chain joins TRBV30 to TRBJ2-2, with no clear D. There are 14 residues in the CDR3. Germline V CDR1 and CDR2: GTSNPN, SVGIG (reference sequence). V gave up 4 bases and J gave up 1 base, with 10 bases separating them. CDR3 residues: CAWNRGKNTGELFF. CDR3 in DNA: TGTGCCTGGAATCGAGGAAAGAACACCGGGGAGCTGTTTTTT.

As regards this clone: The same CDR3 can be traced to other DNA sequences in this sample. The rearrangement uses TRBV5-1 and TRBJ2-3; 11 nucleotides align to TRBD1. V lost 0 bases and J lost 1; bases outside the gene matches: 1. The CDR3 covers 16 residues. Germline CDR1 reads SGHRS; CDR2 reads YFSETQ. The CDR3 is CASSLAGQGGTDTQYF. CDR3 bases: TGCGCCAGCAGCTTGGCGGGACAGGGGGGCACAGATACGCAGTATTTT.

The chain is built from TRBV9 and TRBJ1-5; TRBD1 is a possible D gene (5 bases). Trimming removed 0 bases at V and 8 bases at J, with 15 bases between. Germline V gene sequence: CDR1 SGDLS, CDR2 YYNGEE. CDR3 length equals 15 residues. CDR3 amino acids: CASSVGEGVREPQHF. The DNA for the CDR3 is TGTGCCAGCAGCGTAGGTGAAGGGGTTAGGGAGCCCCAGCATTTT.

The chain couples TRBV14 to TRBJ2-7; 11 bases are a match to TRBD2. The length of the CDR3 is 16 residues. CDR1 and CDR2 (germline): SGHDN, FVKESK. V shed 4 bases and J 5 bases; nucleotides not matched to a gene: 10. CDR3 DNA: TGTGCCAGCAGCCGACTCGGACTAGCGGGTTCCCACGAGCAGTACGTC. It codes for CASSRLGLAGSHEQYV.

This sequence joins TRBV12-5 and TRBJ2-4; D ambiguous. CDR3 length: 16 amino acids. CDR1 is LGHNT and CDR2 is FRNRAP in the germline V gene. Trimming pared 6 bases from V and 2 bases from J, leaving 17 bases between. The CDR3 here is CASGPGQEGTKNIQYF. In DNA form, the CDR3 reads TGTGCTAGTGGACCCGGTCAGGAAGGTACCAAAAACATTCAGTACTTC.

This clone has just one count. The CDR3 nucleotides read TGTGCCAGCAGCGCTCTTCTAGTGGCCGCACCCCTCCACTTT. Its protein product is CASSALLVAAPLHF. The chain carries TRBV6-5 and TRBJ1-6, with D unresolved. The CDR3 contains 14 residues. The germline gives CDR1 MNHEY, CDR2 SVGAGI. Trimming took off 6 bases at V and 11 bases at J, with 17 bases between the two ends.

This chain joins TRBV12-3 or TRBV12-4 and TRBJ2-2; D gene ambiguous. The CDR3 has 13 amino acids. Trimming pared 7 bases from V and 4 bases from J, leaving 10 bases between. The CDR3 DNA follows: TGTGCCAGCATCCTGAGGCTCACCGGGGAGCTGTTTTTT. This codes for CASILRLTGELFF.

V and J are TRBV6-5 and TRBJ1-6, with D hard to call. From germline, CDR1 is MNHEY and CDR2 SVGAGI. V shed 7 bases and J shed 0 bases, with 4 bases lying between them. There are 13 residues in the CDR3. CDR3 DNA: TGTGCCAGCACCGTCTCCTATAATTCACCCCTCCACTTT. Protein: CASTVSYNSPLHF.

This clone was counted between two and nine times. This chain connects TRBV18 to TRBJ1-1; a possible D gene is TRBD1 (5 bases). V dropped 3 bases and J dropped 8 bases, with 13 bases sitting between them. The germline CDR1 and CDR2 sequences are KGHSH and LQKENI. The CDR3 runs to 13 residues. The CDR3 spells CASSPLTRQEAFF. The CDR3 nucleotides read TGTGCCAGCTCACCCCTAACAAGACAGGAAGCTTTCTTT.

The chain recombines TRBV18 with TRBJ2-3; D not certain. V shed 0 bases and J shed 0 bases, with 10 bases lying between them. The CDR3 contains 16 residues. Germline-derived CDR1 and CDR2 are KGHSH and LQKENI. CDR3 DNA: TGTGCCAGCTCACCACCGATGCCCAGTAGCACAGATACGCAGTATTTT. Protein sequence: CASSPPMPSSTDTQYF.

The J gene is TRBJ2-3, the V gene TRBV27; perhaps TRBD2 as D (6 bases). The CDR3 has 14 residues. The V gene lost 2 bases and the J gene lost 2 bases, with 8 bases spanning the gap. Germline V gene lookup returns CDR1 MNHEY and CDR2 SMNVEV (reference sequence). Here the CDR3 DNA reads TGTGCCAGCAGTTTAGGGGACTTCACAGATACGCAGTATTTT. This codes for CASSLGDFTDTQYF.

The chain employs TRBV3-1 (or the pseudogene TRBV3-2) and TRBJ2-4; 13 bases are a match to TRBD2. CDR3 length: 14 amino acids. Unmatched junction bases numbered 8, after V lost 3 bases and J lost 15 bases. Germline-derived CDR1 and CDR2 are LGHDT and YNNKEL (reference sequence). The CDR3 DNA follows: TGTGCCAGCAGCCAGACTAGCGGGGGGCCCGGTAGGTACTTC. It specifies CASSQTSGGPGRYF.

The chain joins TRBV7-8 to TRBJ2-7; 9 bases map to TRBD2. CDR3 length: 15 residues. CDR1 is SGHVS, CDR2 FQNEAQ, per germline. V shed 1 base, J shed 2 bases, and the junction held 3 bases outside the gene matches. The CDR3 is CASSLVGGGAYEQYF. CDR3 DNA: TGTGCCAGCAGCTTAGTCGGCGGGGGGGCCTACGAGCAGTACTTC.